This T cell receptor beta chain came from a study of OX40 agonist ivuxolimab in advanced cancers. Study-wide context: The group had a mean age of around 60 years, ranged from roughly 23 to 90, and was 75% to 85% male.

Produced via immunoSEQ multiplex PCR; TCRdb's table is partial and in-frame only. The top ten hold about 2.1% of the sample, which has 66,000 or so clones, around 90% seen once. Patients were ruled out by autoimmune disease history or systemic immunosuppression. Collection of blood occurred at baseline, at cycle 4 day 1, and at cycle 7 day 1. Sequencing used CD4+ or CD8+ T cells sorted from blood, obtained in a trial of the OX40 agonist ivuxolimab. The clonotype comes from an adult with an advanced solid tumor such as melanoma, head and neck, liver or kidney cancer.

CDR3 protein: CASSKYRQVSYGYTF. DNA of the CDR3: TGTGCCAGCAGCAAGTATCGACAGGTTTCCTATGGCTACACCTTC. The rearrangement links TRBV21-1 to TRBJ1-2; TRBD1 is taken as the D call from the table, unchecked against the DNA. TRBV21-1 is listed as a pseudogene. The CDR3 spans 15 residues.